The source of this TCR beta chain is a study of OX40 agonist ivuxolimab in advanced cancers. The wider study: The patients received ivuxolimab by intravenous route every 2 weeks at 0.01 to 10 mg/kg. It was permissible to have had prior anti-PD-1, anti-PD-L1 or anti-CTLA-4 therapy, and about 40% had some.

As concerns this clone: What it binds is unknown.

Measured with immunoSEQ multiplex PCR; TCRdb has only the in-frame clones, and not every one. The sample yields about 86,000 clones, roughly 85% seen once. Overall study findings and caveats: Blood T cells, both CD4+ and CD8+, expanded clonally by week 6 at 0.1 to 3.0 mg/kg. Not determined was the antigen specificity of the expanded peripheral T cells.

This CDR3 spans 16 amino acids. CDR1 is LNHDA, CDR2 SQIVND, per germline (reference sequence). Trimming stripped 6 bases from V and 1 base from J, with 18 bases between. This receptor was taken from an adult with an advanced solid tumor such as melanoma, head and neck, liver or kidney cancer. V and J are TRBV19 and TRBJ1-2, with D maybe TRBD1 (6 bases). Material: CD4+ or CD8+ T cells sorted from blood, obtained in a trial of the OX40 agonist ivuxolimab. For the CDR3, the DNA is TGTGCCAGTAGCCAGGGGAGACGTTCCCTTAACTATGGCTACACCTTC. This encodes CASSQGRRSLNYGYTF.